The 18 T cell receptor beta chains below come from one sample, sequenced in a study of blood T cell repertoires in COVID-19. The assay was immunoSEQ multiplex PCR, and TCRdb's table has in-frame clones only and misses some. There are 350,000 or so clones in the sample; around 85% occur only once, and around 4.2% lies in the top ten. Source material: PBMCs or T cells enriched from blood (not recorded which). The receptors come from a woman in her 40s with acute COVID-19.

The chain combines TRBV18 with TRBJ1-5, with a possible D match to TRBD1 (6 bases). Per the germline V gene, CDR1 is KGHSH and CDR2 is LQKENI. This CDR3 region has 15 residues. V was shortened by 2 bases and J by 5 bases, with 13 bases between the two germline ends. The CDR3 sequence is CASSPGGGYDQPQHF. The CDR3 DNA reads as TGTGCCAGCTCACCAGGGGGGGGCTACGATCAGCCCCAGCATTTT.

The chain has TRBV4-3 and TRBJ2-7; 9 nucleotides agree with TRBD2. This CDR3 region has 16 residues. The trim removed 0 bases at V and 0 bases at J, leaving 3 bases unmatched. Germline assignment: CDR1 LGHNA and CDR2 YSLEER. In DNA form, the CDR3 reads TGCGCCAGCAGCCAAGACCTAGCGGGGCCCTCCTACGAGCAGTACTTC. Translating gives CASSQDLAGPSYEQYF.

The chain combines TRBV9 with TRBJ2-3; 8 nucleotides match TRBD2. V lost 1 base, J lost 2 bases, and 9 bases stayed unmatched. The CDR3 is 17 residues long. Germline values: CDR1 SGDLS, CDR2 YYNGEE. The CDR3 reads CASSVTPLAGNTDTQYF. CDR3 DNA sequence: TGTGCCAGCAGCGTAACACCCCTAGCGGGTAACACAGATACGCAGTATTTT.

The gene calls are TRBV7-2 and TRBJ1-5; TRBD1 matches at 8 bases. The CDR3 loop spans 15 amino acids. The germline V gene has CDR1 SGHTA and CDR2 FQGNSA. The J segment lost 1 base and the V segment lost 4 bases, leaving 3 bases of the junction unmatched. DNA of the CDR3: TGTGCCAGCAGCTCTGACAGGGGCAGCAATCAGCCCCAGCATTTT. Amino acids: CASSSDRGSNQPQHF.

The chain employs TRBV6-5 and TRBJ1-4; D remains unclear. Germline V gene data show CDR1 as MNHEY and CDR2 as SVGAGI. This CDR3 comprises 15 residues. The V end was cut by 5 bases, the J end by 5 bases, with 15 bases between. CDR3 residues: CASSPRAAGNEKLFF. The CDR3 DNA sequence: TGTGCCAGCAGTCCTCGGGCAGCGGGGAATGAAAAACTGTTTTTT.

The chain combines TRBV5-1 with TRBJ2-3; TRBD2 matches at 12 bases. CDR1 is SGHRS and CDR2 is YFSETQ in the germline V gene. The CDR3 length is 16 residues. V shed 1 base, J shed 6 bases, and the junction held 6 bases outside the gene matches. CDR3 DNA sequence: TGCGCCAGCAGCTTGTCGACTAGCGGGGGCGGGGATACGCAGTATTTT. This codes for CASSLSTSGGGDTQYF.

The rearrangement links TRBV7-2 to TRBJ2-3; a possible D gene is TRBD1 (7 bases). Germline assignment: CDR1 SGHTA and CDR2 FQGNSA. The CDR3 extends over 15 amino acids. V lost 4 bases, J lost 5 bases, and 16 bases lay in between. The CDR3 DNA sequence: TGTGCCAGCAGCTCAGGGGGGTCTAGTGGAGATACGCAGTATTTT. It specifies CASSSGGSSGDTQYF.

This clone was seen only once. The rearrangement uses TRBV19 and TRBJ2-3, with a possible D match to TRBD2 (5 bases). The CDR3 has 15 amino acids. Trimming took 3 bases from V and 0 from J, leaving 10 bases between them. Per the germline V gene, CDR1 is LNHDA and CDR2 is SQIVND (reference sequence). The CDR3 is CASSITGVSTDTQYF. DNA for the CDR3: TGTGCCAGTAGTATCACCGGGGTAAGCACAGATACGCAGTATTTT.

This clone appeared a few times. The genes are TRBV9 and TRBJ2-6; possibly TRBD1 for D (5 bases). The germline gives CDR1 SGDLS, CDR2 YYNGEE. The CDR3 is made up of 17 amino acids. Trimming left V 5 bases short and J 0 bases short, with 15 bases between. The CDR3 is CASRPGSPLSGANVLTF. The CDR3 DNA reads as TGTGCCAGCAGGCCAGGGTCCCCCCTCTCTGGGGCCAACGTCCTGACTTTC.

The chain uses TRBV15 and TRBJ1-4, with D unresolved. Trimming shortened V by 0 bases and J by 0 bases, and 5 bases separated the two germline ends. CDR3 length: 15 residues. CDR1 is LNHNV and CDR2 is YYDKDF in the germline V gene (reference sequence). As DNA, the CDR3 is TGTGCCACCAGCAGAGATGGAGCAACTAATGAAAAACTGTTTTTT. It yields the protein CATSRDGATNEKLFF.

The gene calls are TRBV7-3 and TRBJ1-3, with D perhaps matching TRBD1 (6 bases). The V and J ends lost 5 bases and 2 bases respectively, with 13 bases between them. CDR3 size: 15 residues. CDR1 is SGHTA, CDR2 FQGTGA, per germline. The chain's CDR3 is CASSRAGAPGNTIYF. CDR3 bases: TGTGCCAGCAGCAGGGCAGGGGCACCTGGAAACACCATATATTTT.

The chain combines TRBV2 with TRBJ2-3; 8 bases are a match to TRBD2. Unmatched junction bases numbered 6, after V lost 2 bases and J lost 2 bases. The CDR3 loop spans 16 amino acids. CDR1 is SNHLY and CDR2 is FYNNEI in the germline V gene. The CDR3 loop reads CASSETGLGNTDTQYF. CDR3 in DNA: TGTGCCAGCAGTGAAACGGGACTAGGGAACACAGATACGCAGTATTTT.

As DNA, the CDR3 is TGCGCCACCACGTGGGGTCCAGGGCGGTTTGACGAGCAGTACTTC. Amino acid sequence: CATTWGPGRFDEQYF. V and J are TRBV5-1 and TRBJ2-7; D might be TRBD1 (5 bases). Germline CDR1 SGHRS, CDR2 YFSETQ. V lost 9 bases, J lost 5 bases, and 24 bases lay in between. The length of the CDR3 is 15 residues. Complete variable domain (other parts from reference TRBV5-1 and TRBJ2-7): KAGVTQTPRYLIKTRGQQVTLSCSPISGHRSVSWYQQTPGQGLQFLFEYFSETQRNKGNFPGRFSGRQFSNSRSEMNVSTLELGDSALYLCATTWGPGRFDEQYFGPGTRLTVT.

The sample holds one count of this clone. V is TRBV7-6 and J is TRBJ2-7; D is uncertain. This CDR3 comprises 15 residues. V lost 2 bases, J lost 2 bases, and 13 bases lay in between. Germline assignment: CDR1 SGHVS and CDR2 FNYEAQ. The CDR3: CASSLSASLAYEQYF. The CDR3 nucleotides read TGTGCCAGCAGCTTATCCGCCAGTCTGGCCTACGAGCAGTACTTC.

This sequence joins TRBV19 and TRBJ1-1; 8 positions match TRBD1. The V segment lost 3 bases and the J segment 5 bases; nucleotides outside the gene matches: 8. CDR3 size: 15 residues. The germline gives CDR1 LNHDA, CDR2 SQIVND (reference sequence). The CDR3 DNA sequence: TGTGCCAGTAGTATCTCAGGACAGGGTGGGACTGAAGCTTTCTTT. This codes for CASSISGQGGTEAFF.

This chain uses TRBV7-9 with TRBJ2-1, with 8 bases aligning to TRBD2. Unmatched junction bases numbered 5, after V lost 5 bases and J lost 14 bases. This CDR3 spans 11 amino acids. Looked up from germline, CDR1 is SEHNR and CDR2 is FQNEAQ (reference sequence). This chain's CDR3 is CASSLSGEKFF. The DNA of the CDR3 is TGTGCCAGCAGCCTTAGCGGGGAGAAGTTCTTC.

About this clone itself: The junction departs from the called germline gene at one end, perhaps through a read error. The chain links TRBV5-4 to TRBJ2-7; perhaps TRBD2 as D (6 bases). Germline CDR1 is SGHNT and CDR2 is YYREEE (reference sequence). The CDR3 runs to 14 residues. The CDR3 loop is CASSLDSGPYERYF. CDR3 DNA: TGTGCCAGCAGCTTGGATAGCGGACCCTACGAGCGGTACTTC. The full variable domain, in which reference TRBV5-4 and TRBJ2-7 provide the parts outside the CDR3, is ETGVTQSPTHLIKTRGQQVTLRCSSQSGHNTVSWYQQALGQGPQFIFQYYREEENGRGNFPPRFSGLQFPNYSSELNVNALELDDSALYLCASSLDSGPYERYFGPGTRLTVT.

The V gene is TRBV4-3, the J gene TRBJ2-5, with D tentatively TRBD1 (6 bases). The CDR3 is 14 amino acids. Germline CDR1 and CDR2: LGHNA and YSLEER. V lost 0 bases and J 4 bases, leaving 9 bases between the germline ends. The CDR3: CASSQDRGPETQYF. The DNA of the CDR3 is TGCGCCAGCAGCCAAGACAGGGGCCCAGAGACCCAGTACTTC.